The T cell receptor (beta chain) under discussion was sequenced for a study of T cells after yellow fever vaccination. The overall study: SMART-Seq v4 Ultra Low Input served to prepare low-cell-number fractions.

This clonotype turned up a few times. Its specificity is not known. General study points: It was a weaker secondary response, yet one that peaked faster, at day 5 versus 15. Sorted repertoires could include abundant contaminating clonotypes from bulk cells.

V dropped 4 bases and J dropped 6; count of bases not matched to a gene: 5. Germline V gene lookup returns CDR1 LGHNA and CDR2 YSLEER. This CDR3 is built from 13 residues. The authors made TCR cDNA by 5'RACE template switching, adding a universal primer site and UMIs. TCRdb ran MiXCR on the 5' RACE reads and lists one entry per CDR3 protein. This table holds a few hundred thousand distinct CDR3 sequences, approximately 16% found once. The rearrangement uses TRBV4-3 and TRBJ1-2; 7 bases agree with TRBD1. Sequences were derived from PBMCs, sampled around 5 days after the first yellow fever vaccination. The TCR comes from a man aged 18 to 35 who received the YFV17D yellow fever vaccine. The chain's CDR3 is CASSLSGTDGYTF. The CDR3 DNA sequence: TGCGCCAGCAGCCTTTCCGGGACAGATGGCTACACCTTC.